This T cell receptor beta chain was recorded in a study of shared clonotypes between healthy human individuals. Study outcomes and limitations: An anticipated effect of sequencing depth on clonotype sharing among donors was recognized.

CD4+ cells were split into CD45RA+ naive and CD45RA-negative memory subsets. CDR3 length: 15 residues. After removal of 3 bases from V and 6 bases from J, the junction contained 3 bases not matched to a gene. Germline CDR1 is SGHNT and CDR2 is YENEEA. Assay runs were performed at deep level. Original processing methods: There were no quality scores in the junction-only immunoSEQ sequences, so filtering differed. The assay was immunoSEQ multiplex PCR, and TCRdb's table has in-frame clones only and misses some. V and J calls plus clone size are reproduced from that table; the DNA served to infer D and trimming. Of over 2 million clones listed, around 90% were seen once; the top ten hold 0.37%. A word on this clone: Its specificity is unknown.

Sequencing input: naive CD4+ T cells from PBMCs. As to subset: CD45RA+ positively selected. The clonotype was recovered from a man aged 18 to 30 in good health. Some clones in this sample may be carry-over from other donors' samples. V is TRBV11-3 and J is TRBJ2-2; 11 bases are a match to TRBD2. The CDR3, as DNA: TGTGCCAGCAGCTTTAGCGGGAGGGGAGCCGGGGAGCTGTTTTTT. This sequence encodes CASSFSGRGAGELFF.